Below are 9 T cell receptor beta chains sequenced from a single sample in a study of cytomegalovirus exposure and HLA in healthy donors. A multiplex PCR was run with 60 Vbeta primers and 13 Jbeta primers. Profiling relied on immunoSEQ multiplex PCR, and the TCRdb table lists in-frame clones only, not all of them. The table lists 200,000 or so clones, 80% to 85% of them singletons. Sample: PBMCs. Receptor source: a woman aged 18-29 years in good health and CMV-seronegative.

This chain uses TRBV9 with TRBJ1-2; D gene ambiguous. V was trimmed by 2 bases and J by 4 bases, leaving 12 bases between them. The V gene's germline CDR1 is SGDLS and CDR2 YYNGEE. The CDR3 runs 14 residues. CDR3: CASSVGRALYGYTF. The CDR3 coding sequence is TGTGCCAGCAGCGTCGGGAGGGCCCTCTATGGCTACACCTTC.

The genes are TRBV5-1 and TRBJ2-7, with D unresolved. This CDR3 contains 11 residues. Germline V gene lookup returns CDR1 SGHRS and CDR2 YFSETQ. The ends were cut back, 4 bases at V and 4 bases at J, with 6 bases in the middle. The CDR3 sequence: CASSLGYEQYF. CDR3 DNA: TGCGCCAGCAGCCTCGGGTACGAGCAGTACTTC.

V and J are TRBV21-1 and TRBJ1-1; TRBD1, as called in the table, went unchecked against the DNA. TRBV21-1 is deemed a pseudogene. The CDR3 extends over 17 amino acids. The CDR3 nucleotides are TGTGCCAGCAGCAGTAGGGGGACAGGGAGAAGGAACACTGAAGCTTTCTTT. It encodes CASSSRGTGRRNTEAFF.

V is TRBV27 and J is TRBJ2-2; 9 bases fit TRBD1. The junction had 7 bases not matched to a gene; V was cut back by 7 bases and J by 4 bases. Germline V CDR1 and CDR2: MNHEY, SMNVEV (reference sequence). This CDR3 has 15 amino acids. CDR3 region: CASTPLTGGTGELFF. The DNA of the CDR3 is TGTGCCAGCACCCCTTTGACAGGGGGCACCGGGGAGCTGTTTTTT.

Concerning this clone itself: A junction boundary mismatches the germline segment, possibly from a read error. The chain has TRBV7-9 and TRBJ2-7, with D tentatively TRBD2 (6 bases). CDR3 size: 16 residues. CDR1 SEHNR and CDR2 FQNEAQ come from the germline V gene (reference sequence). CDR3 loop: CSSSSTVSGPSYEQYF. CDR3 nucleotides: TGTTCCAGCAGCTCAACCGTTAGCGGCCCCTCCTACGAGCAGTACTTC.

In DNA form, the CDR3 reads TGTGCCAGCAGCTCCCAAGGACCCCGGGGCTCCTACGAGCAGTACTTC. Translation: CASSSQGPRGSYEQYF. The chain is built from TRBV7-9 and TRBJ2-7; a weak D match, TRBD2 (5 bases). CDR1 is SEHNR, CDR2 FQNEAQ, per germline (reference sequence). The CDR3 loop spans 16 amino acids. The ends were cut back, 4 bases at V and 0 bases at J, with 16 bases in the middle.

V and J are TRBV28 and TRBJ1-3; D is unresolved. CDR1 is MDHEN, CDR2 SYDVKM, per germline. V was clipped by 2 bases and J by 2 bases, with 10 bases between them. CDR3 length: 15 amino acids. DNA for the CDR3: TGTGCCAGCAGTTTAACGCCGAGCACTGGAAACACCATATATTTT. Residues: CASSLTPSTGNTIYF.

This sequence joins TRBV27 and TRBJ2-7; TRBD1 is a possible D gene (5 bases). The germline gives CDR1 MNHEY, CDR2 SMNVEV (reference sequence). Trimming shortened V by 0 bases and J by 5 bases, and 11 bases separated the two germline ends. The CDR3 length is 14 residues. The CDR3 protein is CASSLSGPWDEQYF. The DNA of the CDR3 is TGTGCCAGCAGTTTATCGGGGCCATGGGACGAGCAGTACTTC.

The gene calls are TRBV5-1 and TRBJ2-3, with 11 bases identical to TRBD2. The CDR3 covers 16 residues. Looked up from germline, CDR1 is SGHRS and CDR2 is YFSETQ. With 2 bases clipped from V and 1 base from J, the junction kept 3 bases outside the gene matches. CDR3 in DNA: TGCGCCAGCAGCTTACTAGCGGGGGTCGGCACAGATACGCAGTATTTT. As protein: CASSLLAGVGTDTQYF.